This T cell receptor (beta chain) was captured by sequencing in a study of T-cell memory formation after mild COVID-19. This CDR3 is built from 13 residues. Trimming removed 3 bases at V and 1 base at J, with 6 bases between. The germline CDR1 and CDR2 sequences are KGHSH and LQKENI. A word on this clonotype: What it binds is not known.

Study results and limitations: The study detected some responding clones in pre-infection memory, suggesting cross-reactive memory joined. Among clones contracting day 15 to 85, CD4/CD8 was balanced, whereas later expanders leaned CD4+.

TCR alpha and TCR beta cDNA libraries carrying sample barcodes and UMIs came from 5'RACE with constant-segment primers. TCRdb used MiXCR to reprocess the 5' RACE reads, holding one entry per CDR3 protein. This table holds approximately 180,000 distinct CDR3 sequences, under 20% found once. Sequencing was carried out using PBMCs or a T cell subset sorted from them (not recorded which). This TCR came from an adult woman who had mild COVID-19 (a few samples of this study predate the infection). Cell type and time point are not known. This rearrangement joins TRBV18 to TRBJ1-1; the D is unclear. Here the CDR3 reads CASSPGGNTEAFF. CDR3 in DNA: TGTGCCAGCTCACCGGGAGGGAACACTGAAGCTTTCTTT.